This TCR beta chain was recorded in a study of blood T cells in healthy people across ages. The V end lost 5 bases, the J end lost 1 base, and 8 bases lay between the germline ends. The CDR3 contains 13 residues. Germline V gene lookup returns CDR1 KGHSH and CDR2 LQKENI. With a J-beta primer mix and a sample-barcoded 5' primer, a second PCR ran roughly 6 to 11 cycles. Each CDR3 protein is one row after TCRdb ran MiXCR on the 5' RACE reads. Of some 790,000 distinct CDR3 sequences listed, more than 25% are singletons. This TCR came from an elderly woman in good health. Sequenced material: blood. This chain links TRBV18 with TRBJ1-1; no clear D gene. The CDR3 reads CASSADQNTEAFF. CDR3 bases: TGTGCCAGCTCAGCCGACCAGAACACTGAAGCTTTCTTT.